The TCR beta chain under discussion was sequenced for a study of blood T cell repertoires in COVID-19. The overall study: The United States, Italy and Spain supplied acute and convalescent COVID-19 samples. PBMCs, B-cell-depleted T cells, or T cells were the source of the cDNA or gDNA that made up the material.

Germline CDR1 is LGHDT and CDR2 is YNNKEL (reference sequence). The CDR3 is 16 amino acids. V was pared by 4 bases and J by 6 bases, with 10 bases of the junction left unmatched. Methods used by the authors: Nucleated cell number was recorded as an estimate derived from reference gene primer amplification. Clones were read by immunoSEQ multiplex PCR, and TCRdb kept only the in-frame ones, dropping some. That table is the source of V, J and clone size, and D and trimming were worked out from the DNA. The sample yields about 210,000 clones, around four fifths seen once. The origin of this receptor is a woman between 45 and 60 years old with acute or convalescent COVID-19. Sequencing input: peripheral blood. This sequence joins TRBV3-1 (or the pseudogene TRBV3-2) and TRBJ2-1; 9 bases align to TRBD2. This CDR3 is CASSPLAGEASNEQFF. The CDR3 DNA reads as TGTGCCAGCAGCCCTTTAGCGGGAGAGGCCTCCAATGAGCAGTTCTTC.